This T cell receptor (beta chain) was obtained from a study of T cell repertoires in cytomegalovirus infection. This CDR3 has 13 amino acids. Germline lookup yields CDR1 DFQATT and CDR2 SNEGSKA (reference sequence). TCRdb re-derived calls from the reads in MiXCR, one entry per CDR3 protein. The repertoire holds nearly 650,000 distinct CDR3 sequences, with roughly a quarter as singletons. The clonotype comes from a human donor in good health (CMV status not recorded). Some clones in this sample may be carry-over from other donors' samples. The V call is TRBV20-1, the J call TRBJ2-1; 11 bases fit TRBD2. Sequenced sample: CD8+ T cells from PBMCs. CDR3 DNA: TGCAGGTTGGAACTAGCGGGGGAGTACGGGCAGTTCTTC. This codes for CRLELAGEYGQFF.